This T cell receptor beta chain stems from a study of T cells after yellow fever vaccination. TCRdb used MiXCR to reprocess the 5' RACE reads, holding one entry per CDR3 protein. Seen here are 300,000 to 400,000 distinct CDR3 sequences, around 8.1% observed once, and the top ten hold approximately 16%. Germline V lookup: CDR1 SEHNR, CDR2 FQNEAQ (reference sequence). The ends were cut back, 5 bases at V and 1 base at J, with 11 bases in the middle. The CDR3 contains 14 residues. The receptor was derived from a man between 18 and 29 years old who received the YFV17D yellow fever vaccine. The sample consisted of PBMCs, taken around 45 days after the first yellow fever vaccination. This chain connects TRBV7-9 to TRBJ1-1, with unresolved D. CDR3 sequence reads: CASSLGSGNTEAFF. In DNA form, the CDR3 reads TGTGCCAGCAGCCTTGGATCAGGGAACACTGAAGCTTTCTTT.